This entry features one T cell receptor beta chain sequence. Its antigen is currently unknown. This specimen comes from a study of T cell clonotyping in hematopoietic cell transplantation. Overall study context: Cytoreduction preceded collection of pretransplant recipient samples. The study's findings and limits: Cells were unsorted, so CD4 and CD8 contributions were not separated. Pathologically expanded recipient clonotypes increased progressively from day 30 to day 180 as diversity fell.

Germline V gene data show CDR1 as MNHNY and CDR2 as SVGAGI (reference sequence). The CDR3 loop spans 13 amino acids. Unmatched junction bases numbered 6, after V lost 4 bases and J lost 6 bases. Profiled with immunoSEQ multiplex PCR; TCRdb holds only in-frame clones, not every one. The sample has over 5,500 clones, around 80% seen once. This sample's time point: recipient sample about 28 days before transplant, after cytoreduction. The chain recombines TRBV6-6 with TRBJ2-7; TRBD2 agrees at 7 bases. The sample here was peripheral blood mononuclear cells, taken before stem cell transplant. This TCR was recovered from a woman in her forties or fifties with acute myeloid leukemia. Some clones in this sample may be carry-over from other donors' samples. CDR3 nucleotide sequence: TGTGCCAGCAGTTCCGCGGGAGCTGGCGAGCAGTACTTC. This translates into CASSSAGAGEQYF.